These 11 T cell receptor beta chains came from one sample sequenced in a study of shared clonotypes between healthy human individuals. TCRdb's copy holds only in-frame clones and misses some; the assay was immunoSEQ multiplex PCR. The sample carries approximately 500,000 clones, roughly 80% recorded once. The sample was PBMCs. The receptors come from a woman aged 35 to 49 in good health. Some clones in this sample may be carry-over from other donors' samples.

This clone occurred once. V usage is TRBV7-2 and J usage is TRBJ2-3; TRBD2 matches at 8 bases. Germline V lookup: CDR1 SGHTA, CDR2 FQGNSA. The CDR3 loop spans 17 amino acids. V shed 0 bases and J 2 bases; nucleotides not matched to a gene: 7. The CDR3 reads CASSLAYAGGPTDTQYF. The CDR3 DNA is TGTGCCAGCAGCTTAGCTTATGCGGGAGGCCCCACAGATACGCAGTATTTT.

This chain uses TRBV28 with TRBJ1-1; D remains unclear. Trimming took off 2 bases at V and 1 base at J, with 11 bases between the two ends. CDR3 length: 15 amino acids. CDR1 is MDHEN and CDR2 is SYDVKM in the germline V gene. The chain's CDR3 is CASSLGGRANTEAFF. The CDR3 DNA is TGTGCCAGCAGTTTAGGCGGCAGAGCGAACACTGAAGCTTTCTTT.

On this clone: Relative to the germline gene, one junction end is altered; a read error may explain this. The rearrangement joins TRBV7-7 to TRBJ2-3, with 10 nucleotides matching TRBD2. CDR3 length: 16 amino acids. Per germline, CDR1 SSHAT and CDR2 FNYEAQ (reference sequence). The CDR3 DNA sequence: TGTGCTAGCAGCTTAGGCCTAGCGGGAGGCACAGATACGCAGTATTTT. Translation gives CASSLGLAGGTDTQYF.

This rearrangement joins TRBV6-1 to TRBJ1-4; D ambiguous. V shed 3 bases and J shed 1 base, with 6 bases lying between them. Germline CDR1 and CDR2: MNHNS and SASEGT. The length of the CDR3 is 14 residues. The CDR3 DNA sequence: TGTGCCAGCAGTGATGGAGGAACTAATGAAAAACTGTTTTTT. It is translated as CASSDGGTNEKLFF.

The CDR3 DNA reads TGTGCCAGCAGGCAGGGCGTCCCCGGGGAGCTGTTTTTT. It is translated as CASRQGVPGELFF. The rearrangement joins TRBV5-8 to TRBJ2-2; a possible D gene is TRBD1 (5 bases). The CDR3 is 13 amino acids. Between the trimmed V and J ends, which lost 5 bases and 6 bases, there was a span of 11 bases. Germline V gene sequence: CDR1 SGHTS, CDR2 YDEGEE.

The chain carries TRBV28 and TRBJ2-1; TRBD2 might be the D (5 bases). The ends were cut back, 3 bases at V and 1 base at J, with 7 bases in the middle. CDR1 and CDR2 (germline): MDHEN, SYDVKM. The CDR3 runs 14 residues. CDR3 DNA sequence: TGTGCCAGCAGTTTCCGGGGTTCCTACAATGAGCAGTTCTTC. This sequence encodes CASSFRGSYNEQFF.

The rearrangement links TRBV4-2 to TRBJ2-2; a possible D gene is TRBD2 (6 bases). Germline loops: CDR1 LGHNA, CDR2 YNFKEQ. V was pared by 0 bases and J by 4 bases, with 9 bases between. This CDR3 is built from 15 residues. CDR3: CASSQDGGLTGELFF. The CDR3, as DNA: TGTGCCAGCAGCCAAGACGGGGGACTCACCGGGGAGCTGTTTTTT.

In nucleotides, the CDR3 is TGTGCCAGCAGCTGGACAGGGGGCGAAACCTACGAGCAGTACTTC. Its protein is CASSWTGGETYEQYF. The chain uses TRBV11-2 and TRBJ2-7; 11 bases line up with TRBD1. Per germline, CDR1 SGHAT and CDR2 FQNNGV. This CDR3 is 15 amino acids long. Trimming removed 4 bases from V and 2 bases from J; junction bases left unmatched: 4. Complete variable domain (other parts from reference TRBV11-2 and TRBJ2-7): EAGVAQSPRYKIIEKRQSVAFWCNPISGHATLYWYQQILGQGPKLLIQFQNNGVVDDSQLPKDRFSAERLKGVDSTLKIQPAKLEDSAVYLCASSWTGGETYEQYFGPGTRLTVT.

Comments on this clone: A read error is likely here: a far larger clone is one base away. Different DNA sequences within this sample yield the same CDR3. The V and J genes are TRBV30 and TRBJ2-2; perhaps TRBD2 as D (6 bases). Trimming removed 1 base from V and 8 bases from J, with 17 bases in between. Germline CDR1 is GTSNPN and CDR2 is SVGIG (reference sequence). The CDR3 contains 15 residues. The CDR3 sequence is CAWSGSSRDTGELFF. In nucleotides, the CDR3 is TGTGCCTGGAGTGGCAGCTCGCGGGATACTGGGGAGCTGTTTTTT.

This clone appeared once. The J gene is TRBJ2-7, the V gene TRBV5-1; D unresolved. Germline V gives CDR1 SGHRS, CDR2 YFSETQ. V was trimmed by 10 bases and J by 5 bases, leaving 16 bases between them. The CDR3 is 12 residues long. The DNA of the CDR3 is TGCGCCTCCCAGGCAGGTTACGACGAGCAGTACTTC. Translated, it gives CASQAGYDEQYF.

This sequence joins TRBV6-5 and TRBJ2-1, with D hard to call. The germline gives CDR1 MNHEY, CDR2 SVGAGI. The CDR3 spans 14 residues. The CDR3 protein is CAVSGGDSYNEQFF. The CDR3 nucleotides read TGTGCAGTTTCAGGCGGAGACTCCTACAATGAGCAGTTCTTC.